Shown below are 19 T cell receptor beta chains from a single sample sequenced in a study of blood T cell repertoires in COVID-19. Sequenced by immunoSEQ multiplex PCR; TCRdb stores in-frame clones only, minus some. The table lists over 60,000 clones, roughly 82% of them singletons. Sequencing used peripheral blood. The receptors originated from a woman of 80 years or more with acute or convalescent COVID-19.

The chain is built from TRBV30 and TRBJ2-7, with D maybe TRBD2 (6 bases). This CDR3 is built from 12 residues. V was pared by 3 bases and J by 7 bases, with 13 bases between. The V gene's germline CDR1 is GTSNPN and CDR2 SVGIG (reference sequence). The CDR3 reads CAWSGGGWEQYF. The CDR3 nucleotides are TGTGCCTGGAGCGGCGGAGGGTGGGAGCAGTACTTC.

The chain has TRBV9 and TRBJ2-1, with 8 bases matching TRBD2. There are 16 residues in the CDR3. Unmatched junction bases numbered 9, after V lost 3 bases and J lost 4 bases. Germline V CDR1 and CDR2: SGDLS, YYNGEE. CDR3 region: CASSGRKAGAYNEQFF. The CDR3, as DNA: TGTGCCAGCAGCGGACGCAAAGCGGGAGCTTACAATGAGCAGTTCTTC.

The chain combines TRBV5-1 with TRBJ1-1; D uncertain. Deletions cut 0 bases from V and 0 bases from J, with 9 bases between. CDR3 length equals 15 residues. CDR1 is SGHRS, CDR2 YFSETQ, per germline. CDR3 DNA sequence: TGCGCCAGCAGCTTGGCCACTATGGTGAACACTGAAGCTTTCTTT. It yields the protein CASSLATMVNTEAFF.

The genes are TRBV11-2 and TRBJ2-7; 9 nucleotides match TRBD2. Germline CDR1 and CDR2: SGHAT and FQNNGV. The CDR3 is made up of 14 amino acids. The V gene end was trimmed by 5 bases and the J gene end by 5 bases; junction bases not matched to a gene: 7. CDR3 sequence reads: CASSLWASGDEQYF. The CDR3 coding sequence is TGTGCCAGCAGCCTTTGGGCTAGCGGGGACGAGCAGTACTTC.

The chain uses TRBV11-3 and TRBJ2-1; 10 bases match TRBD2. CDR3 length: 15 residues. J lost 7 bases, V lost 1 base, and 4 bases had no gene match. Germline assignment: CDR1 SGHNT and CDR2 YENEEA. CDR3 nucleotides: TGTGCCAGCAGCTTAGGGGCTAGCGGGAGTAATGAGCAGTTCTTC. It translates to CASSLGASGSNEQFF.

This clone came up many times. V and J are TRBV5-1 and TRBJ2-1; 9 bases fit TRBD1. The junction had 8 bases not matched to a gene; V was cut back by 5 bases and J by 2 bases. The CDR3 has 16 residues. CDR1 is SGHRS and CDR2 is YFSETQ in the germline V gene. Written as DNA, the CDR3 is TGCGCCAGCAGAACGCGGACAGGGGCCACCTACAATGAGCAGTTCTTC. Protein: CASRTRTGATYNEQFF. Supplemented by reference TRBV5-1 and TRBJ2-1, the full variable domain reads KAGVTQTPRYLIKTRGQQVTLSCSPISGHRSVSWYQQTPGQGLQFLFEYFSETQRNKGNFPGRFSGRQFSNSRSEMNVSTLELGDSALYLCASRTRTGATYNEQFFGPGTRLTVL.

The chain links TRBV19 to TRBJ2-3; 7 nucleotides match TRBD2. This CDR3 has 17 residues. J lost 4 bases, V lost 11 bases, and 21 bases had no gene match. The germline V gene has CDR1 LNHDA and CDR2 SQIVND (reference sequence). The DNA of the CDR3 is TGTGCCTACCAACTGGATCTGGCGGGAGTAGGGGCAGATACGCAGTATTTT. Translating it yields CAYQLDLAGVGADTQYF.

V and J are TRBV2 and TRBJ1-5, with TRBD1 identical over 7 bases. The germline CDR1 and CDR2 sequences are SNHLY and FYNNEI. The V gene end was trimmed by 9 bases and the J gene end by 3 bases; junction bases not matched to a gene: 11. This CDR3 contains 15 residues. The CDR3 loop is CASREKTGFNQPQHF. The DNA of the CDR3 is TGTGCCAGTCGGGAAAAGACAGGGTTCAATCAGCCCCAGCATTTT.

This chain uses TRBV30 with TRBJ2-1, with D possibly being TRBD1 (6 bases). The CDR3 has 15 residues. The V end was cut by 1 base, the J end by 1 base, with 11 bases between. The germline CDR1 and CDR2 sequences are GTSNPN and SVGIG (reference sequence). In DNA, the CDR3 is TGTGCCTGGAGTGGGGCCGGACAGTCCTACAATGAGCAGTTCTTC. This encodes CAWSGAGQSYNEQFF.

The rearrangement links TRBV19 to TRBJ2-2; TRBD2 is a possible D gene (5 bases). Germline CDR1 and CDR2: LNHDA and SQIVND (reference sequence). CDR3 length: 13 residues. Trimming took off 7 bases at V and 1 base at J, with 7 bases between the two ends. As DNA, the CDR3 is TGTGCCAGTATTCGGGGGAACACCGGGGAGCTGTTTTTT. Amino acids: CASIRGNTGELFF. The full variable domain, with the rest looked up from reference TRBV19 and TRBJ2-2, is DGGITQSPKYLFRKEGQNVTLSCEQNLNHDAMYWYRQDPGQGLRLIYYSQIVNDFQKGDIAEGYSVSREKKESFPLTVTSAQKNPTAFYLCASIRGNTGELFFGEGSRLTVL.

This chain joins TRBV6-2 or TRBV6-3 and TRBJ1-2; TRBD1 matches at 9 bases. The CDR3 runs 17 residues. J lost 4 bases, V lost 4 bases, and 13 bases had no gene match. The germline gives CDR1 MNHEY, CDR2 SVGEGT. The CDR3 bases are TGTGCCAGCAGTTCGAACCGAACCCCGGGACAGGGCTATGGCTACACCTTC. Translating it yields CASSSNRTPGQGYGYTF.

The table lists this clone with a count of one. The CDR3: CASSLGTVHNSPLHF. Here the CDR3 DNA reads TGTGCCAGCAGCTTGGGGACAGTACATAATTCACCCCTCCACTTT. This chain links TRBV7-2 with TRBJ1-6, with TRBD1 matching 7 bases. Germline CDR1 SGHTA, CDR2 FQGNSA. This CDR3 has 15 amino acids. Trimming at V came to 3 bases and at J to 5 bases, leaving 4 bases not matched to a gene. The full variable domain, its missing parts supplied by reference TRBV7-2 and TRBJ1-6, is GAGVSQSPSNKVTEKGKDVELRCDPISGHTALYWYRQSLGQGLEFLIYFQGNSAPDKSGLPSDRFSAERTGGSVSTLTIQRTQQEDSAVYLCASSLGTVHNSPLHFGNGTRLTVT.

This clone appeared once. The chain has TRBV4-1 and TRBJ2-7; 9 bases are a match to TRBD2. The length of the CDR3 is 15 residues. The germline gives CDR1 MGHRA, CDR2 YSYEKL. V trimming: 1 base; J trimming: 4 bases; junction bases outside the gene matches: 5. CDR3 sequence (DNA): TGCGCCAGCAGCCAAGTAGCGGGAGATGTTTACGAGCAGTACTTC. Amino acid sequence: CASSQVAGDVYEQYF.

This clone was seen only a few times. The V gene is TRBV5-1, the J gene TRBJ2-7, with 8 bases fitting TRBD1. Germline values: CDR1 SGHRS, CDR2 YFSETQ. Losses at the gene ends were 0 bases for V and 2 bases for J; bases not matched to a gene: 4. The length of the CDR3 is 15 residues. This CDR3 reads CASSLETGGPYEQYF. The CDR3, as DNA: TGCGCCAGCAGCTTGGAAACAGGGGGGCCCTACGAGCAGTACTTC.

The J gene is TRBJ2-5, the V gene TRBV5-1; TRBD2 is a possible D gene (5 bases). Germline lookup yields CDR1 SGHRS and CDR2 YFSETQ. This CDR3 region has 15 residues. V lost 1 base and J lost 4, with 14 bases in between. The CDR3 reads CASSLRGTGLETQYF. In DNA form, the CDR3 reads TGCGCCAGCAGCTTGAGAGGAACTGGACTAGAGACCCAGTACTTC. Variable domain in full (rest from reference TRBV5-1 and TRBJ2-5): KAGVTQTPRYLIKTRGQQVTLSCSPISGHRSVSWYQQTPGQGLQFLFEYFSETQRNKGNFPGRFSGRQFSNSRSEMNVSTLELGDSALYLCASSLRGTGLETQYFGPGTRLLVL.

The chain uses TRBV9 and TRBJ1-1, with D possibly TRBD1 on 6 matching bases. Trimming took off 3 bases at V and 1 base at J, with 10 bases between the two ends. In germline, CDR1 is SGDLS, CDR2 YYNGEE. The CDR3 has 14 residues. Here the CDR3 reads CASSASGQNTEAFF. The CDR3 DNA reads TGTGCCAGCAGCGCGTCGGGACAGAACACTGAAGCTTTCTTT.

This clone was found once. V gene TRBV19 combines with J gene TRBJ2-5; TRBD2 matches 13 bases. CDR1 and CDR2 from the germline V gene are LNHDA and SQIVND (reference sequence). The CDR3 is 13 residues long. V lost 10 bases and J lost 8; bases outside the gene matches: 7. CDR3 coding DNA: TGTGCCACCGGCCGGACTAGCGGGAGCACCCAGTACTTC. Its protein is CATGRTSGSTQYF.

The CDR3 bases are TGTGCCAGCAGTTTCTTTGAGACAGGAGAATACAATGAGCAGTTCTTC. Translating it yields CASSFFETGEYNEQFF. The chain uses TRBV2 and TRBJ2-1; a weak D match, TRBD1 (6 bases). CDR1 and CDR2 (germline): SNHLY, FYNNEI. The CDR3 sequence is 16 residues long. V was shortened by 5 bases and J by 4 bases, with 18 bases between the two germline ends.

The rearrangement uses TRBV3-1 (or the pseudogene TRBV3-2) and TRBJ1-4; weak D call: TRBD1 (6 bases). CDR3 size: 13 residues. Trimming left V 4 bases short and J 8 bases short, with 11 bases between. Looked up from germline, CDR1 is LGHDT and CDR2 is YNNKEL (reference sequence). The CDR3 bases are TGTGCCAGCAGCCTGGGACACGGAGAAAAACTGTTTTTT. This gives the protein CASSLGHGEKLFF.